The rows below give T cell receptor beta chains drawn from one sample of a study of cytomegalovirus exposure and HLA in healthy donors. The table came from immunoSEQ multiplex PCR; TCRdb's copy has only in-frame clones and leaves some out. The table shows 130,000 or so clones, with about 74% occurring only once. The source material was PBMCs. The source of these receptors is a middle-aged man in good health and CMV-seropositive. The CDR3 runs from the conserved cysteine through the conserved F or W. D genes are given only for firm matches. Only part of the rows carry a size: once, few, many, or a class if the clone is expanded.

v_gene	j_gene	d_gene	abundance	CDR3aa	CDR3nt
TRBV5-6	TRBJ2-5	TRBD1	NA	CASSFPTGVGETQYF	TGTGCCAGCAGCTTTCCCACAGGGGTAGGAGAGACCCAGTACTTC
TRBV19	TRBJ2-7	TRBD1	NA	CASSRQGYYEQYF	TGTGCCAGTAGTAGACAGGGTTACTACGAGCAGTACTTC
TRBV5-4	TRBJ1-6	NA	few	CASSLAQAVGSPLHF	TGTGCCAGCAGCTTGGCACAGGCTGTGGGTTCACCCCTCCACTTT
TRBV19	TRBJ2-7	NA	NA	CASSRTVQSYEQYF	TGTGCCAGTAGCAGGACAGTTCAGTCCTACGAGCAGTACTTC
TRBV5-1	TRBJ2-7	NA	few	CASSLEGTPEQYF	TGCGCCAGCAGCTTGGAGGGGACTCCCGAGCAGTACTTC
TRBV15	TRBJ2-7	TRBD1	few	CATSRDPGQGFSF	TGTGCCACCAGCAGAGACCCGGGACAGGGGTTTTCCTTC
TRBV25-1	TRBJ1-1	TRBD1	once	CASSESDRRAEAFF	TGTGCCAGCAGTGAATCGGACAGGAGGGCTGAAGCTTTCTTT
TRBV5-1	TRBJ1-2	NA	once	CASSLTLRQVGLNYGYTF	TGCGCCAGCAGCTTGACTTTACGACAGGTGGGCCTGAACTATGGCTACACCTTC
TRBV7-2	TRBJ2-7	NA	NA	CASSRGLSYEQYF	TGTGCCAGCAGCAGGGGTCTTTCCTACGAGCAGTACTTC
TRBV7-9	TRBJ1-6	NA	NA	CASSSPPGGNSPLHF	TGTGCCAGCAGTAGCCCACCCGGCGGTAATTCACCCCTCCACTTT
TRBV11-3	TRBJ2-5	NA	once	CASSLLGAGETQYF	TGTGCCAGCAGCTTATTGGGGGCGGGAGAGACCCAGTACTTC
TRBV25-1	TRBJ1-3	NA	NA	CASSVTGTGNTIYF	TGTGCCAGCAGTGTAACAGGGACTGGAAACACCATATATTTT
TRBV7-8	TRBJ2-1	TRBD2	NA	CASSLVRLAGVGKYNEQFF	TGTGCCAGCAGCTTAGTGCGACTAGCGGGAGTAGGAAAGTACAATGAGCAGTTCTTC
TRBV6-5	TRBJ2-7	TRBD1	NA	CASTASQGAGEQYF	TGTGCCAGCACTGCGTCTCAGGGGGCTGGAGAGCAGTACTTC
TRBV28	TRBJ1-2	NA	NA	CASSLSRSYGYTF	TGTGCCAGCAGTTTATCTCGGAGCTATGGCTACACCTTC
TRBV27	TRBJ1-6	NA	NA	CASSPLDSPLHF	TGTGCCAGCAGTCCCCTCGATTCACCCCTCCACTTT
TRBV7-9	TRBJ2-6	TRBD1	NA	CASSVTGSGANVLTF	TGTGCCAGCAGCGTGACAGGGTCTGGGGCCAACGTCCTGACTTTC
TRBV7-9	TRBJ2-5	TRBD2	few	CASSLGGGIETQYF	TGTGCCAGCAGCTTAGGCGGGGGGATAGAGACCCAGTACTTC
TRBV13	TRBJ1-1	NA	NA	CASSLWANGSEAFF	TGTGCCAGCAGCTTATGGGCGAACGGAAGCGAAGCTTTCTTT
TRBV18	TRBJ2-3	TRBD2	once	CASSPPGGRADTQYF	TGTGCCAGCTCACCACCGGGGGGGAGAGCAGATACGCAGTATTTT
TRBV2	TRBJ2-1	NA	NA	CASAGYRTNNEQFF	TGTGCCAGCGCAGGTTATCGGACTAACAATGAGCAGTTCTTC
TRBV15	TRBJ1-5	NA	NA	CATSRGQSNQPQHF	TGTGCCACCAGCAGAGGGCAAAGCAATCAGCCCCAGCATTTT
TRBV27	TRBJ2-4	TRBD2	few	CASSPRLAGVTKNIQYF	TGTGCCAGCAGTCCTAGACTAGCGGGAGTAACCAAAAACATTCAGTACTTC
TRBV5-1	TRBJ2-1	TRBD1	few	CASSLGQGYNEQFF	TGCGCCAGCAGCCTGGGACAGGGGTACAATGAGCAGTTCTTC
TRBV5-5	TRBJ2-7	TRBD2	NA	CASSPGTSGRYEQYF	TGTGCCAGCAGCCCAGGGACTAGCGGGAGATACGAGCAGTACTTC
TRBV11-2	TRBJ1-4	NA	NA	CASSPDRWAAATNEKLFF	TGTGCCAGCAGCCCTGACCGATGGGCAGCCGCAACTAATGAAAAACTGTTTTTT
TRBV28	TRBJ1-2	NA	NA	CASSLGRAAFNRGYTF	TGTGCCAGCAGTTTAGGGAGGGCGGCCTTCAATCGAGGCTACACCTTC
TRBV19	TRBJ1-2	NA	few	CASTQAGNYGYTF	TGTGCCAGTACCCAGGCGGGGAACTATGGCTACACCTTC
TRBV12-5	TRBJ2-7	TRBD1	once	CASGLAKTGGDEQYF	TGTGCTAGTGGTTTGGCCAAGACAGGGGGGGACGAGCAGTACTTC
TRBV6-1	TRBJ2-6	TRBD1	NA	CASSESTGAGANVLTF	TGTGCCAGCAGTGAGTCCACAGGGGCTGGGGCCAACGTCCTGACTTTC
TRBV6-5	TRBJ1-2	TRBD1	NA	CASSAGQGRGYTF	TGTGCCAGCAGTGCGGGACAGGGCCGTGGCTACACCTTC
TRBV29-1	TRBJ1-6	TRBD1	NA	CSVMTGNPNSPLHF	TGCAGCGTTATGACAGGGAACCCTAATTCACCCCTCCACTTT
TRBV2	TRBJ2-5	NA	NA	CASSREPPRYGQETQYF	TGTGCCAGCAGCCGGGAGCCACCGCGCTATGGCCAAGAGACCCAGTACTTC
TRBV25-1	TRBJ2-7	NA	NA	CASQGRGGYEQYF	TGTGCCAGCCAGGGGAGGGGGGGCTACGAGCAGTACTTC
TRBV27	TRBJ1-2	NA	NA	CASSSPGINNYGYTF	TGTGCCAGCAGCTCCCCCGGGATAAACAACTATGGCTACACCTTC
TRBV6-5	TRBJ1-1	NA	few	CASSYSGNEAFF	TGTGCCAGCAGTTACTCCGGTAATGAAGCTTTCTTT
TRBV19	TRBJ1-5	NA	NA	CASSIGGPQPQHF	TGTGCCAGTAGTATTGGAGGTCCTCAGCCCCAGCATTTT
TRBV18	TRBJ2-1	NA	NA	CASSGEFYNEQFF	TGTGCCAGCTCAGGGGAGTTTTACAATGAGCAGTTCTTC
TRBV5-4	TRBJ1-2	TRBD1	NA	CASSQQRTGLGGYTF	TGTGCCAGCAGCCAACAAAGGACAGGCTTAGGCGGCTACACCTTC
TRBV7-6	TRBJ2-1	TRBD1	few	CASSPRTGYNEQFF	TGTGCCAGCAGCCCGCGGACAGGCTACAATGAGCAGTTCTTC
TRBV9	TRBJ1-2	NA	NA	CASSVAEGGGYGYTF	TGTGCCAGCAGCGTAGCGGAGGGGGGGGGCTATGGCTACACCTTC
TRBV15	TRBJ2-2	NA	few	CATSRAAGSPGELFF	TGTGCCACCAGCAGAGCGGCAGGTTCGCCCGGGGAGCTGTTTTTT
TRBV29-1	TRBJ2-3	TRBD2	NA	CSVLAGSTDTQYF	TGCAGCGTCCTAGCGGGATCCACAGATACGCAGTATTTT